This T cell receptor beta chain was obtained from a study of blood T cell repertoires in COVID-19. Per the original data handling: From reference gene primer amplification, estimates of nucleated cell counts were derived. Profiled with immunoSEQ multiplex PCR; TCRdb holds only in-frame clones, not every one. That table is the source of V, J and clone size, and D and trimming were worked out from the DNA. The sample consists of approximately 200,000 clones, approximately 92% of them appearing once. Trimming took 5 bases from V and 7 from J; bases not matched to a gene: 9. Germline V CDR1 and CDR2: SGHNT, YYREEE (reference sequence). This CDR3 contains 14 residues.

This TCR was recovered from a young woman in a cohort exposed to, infected with or recovered from COVID-19 (not recorded which). Sequenced material: PBMCs or T cells enriched from blood (not recorded which). This chain joins TRBV5-4 and TRBJ1-2; TRBD1 matches 9 bases. Here the CDR3 reads CASRTGTGSAGYTF. CDR3 in DNA: TGTGCCAGCAGGACGGGGACAGGGTCAGCTGGCTACACCTTC.